The rows below give T cell receptor beta chains drawn from one sample of a study of T cells after yellow fever vaccination. MiXCR, applied by TCRdb to the 5' RACE reads, yields one record per CDR3 protein. The table records some 300,000 distinct CDR3 sequences, around a tenth of them present only once. Sequenced material: CD4+ T cells sorted from PBMCs, taken 45 days after the yellow fever booster vaccination. The receptor source for this set is a man younger than 35 who received the YFV17D yellow fever vaccine. Both conserved end residues are part of each CDR3. Each record gives: clone size, J gene, V gene, D gene, CDR3 protein, CDR3 DNA. D genes are given only for firm matches. Clone size appears in some rows only: once, few, many, or a class for an expanded clone.

>once|TRBJ2-2|TRBV5-1|NA
CASSLGPTGNTGELFF
TGCGCCAGCAGCTTGGGGCCGACTGGGAACACCGGGGAGCTGTTTTTT
>NA|TRBJ1-2|TRBV5-1|NA
CASSLDIGKYGYTF
TGCGCCAGCAGCCTGGACATCGGCAAATATGGCTACACCTTC
>NA|TRBJ1-3|TRBV3-1|NA
CASQFGGNTIYF
TGTGCCAGCCAATTCGGAGGAAACACCATATATTTT
>NA|TRBJ2-1|TRBV7-9|TRBD2
CASSKLSGGAYNEQFF
TGTGCCAGCAGCAAACTTAGCGGGGGAGCTTACAATGAGCAGTTCTTC
>NA|TRBJ1-1|TRBV12-3/TRBV12-4|TRBD1
CASSNRGGTEAFF
TGTGCCAGCAGTAACAGGGGCGGCACTGAAGCTTTCTTT
>NA|TRBJ2-1|TRBV29-1|NA
CSTLVGTSYNEQFF
TGCAGCACCCTGGTAGGTACCTCCTACAATGAGCAGTTCTTC
>NA|TRBJ2-3|TRBV4-2|TRBD2
CASSRIAGGLNTQYF
TGTGCCAGCAGCCGGATAGCGGGGGGGCTGAATACGCAGTATTTT
>NA|TRBJ2-1|TRBV29-1|TRBD1
CSAGTGSYNEQFF
TGCAGCGCTGGGACAGGCTCCTACAATGAGCAGTTCTTC
>many|TRBJ2-3|TRBV10-2|TRBD1
CASRGDGQGTDTQYF
TGCGCCAGCAGAGGGGACGGACAGGGCACAGATACGCAGTATTTT
>few|TRBJ2-7|TRBV20-1|TRBD1
CSARGGQGPSGEQYF
TGCAGTGCCAGGGGTGGACAGGGCCCCTCGGGCGAGCAGTACTTC
>many|TRBJ2-1|TRBV4-3|NA
CASSFGSSYNEQFF
TGCGCCAGCAGCTTCGGTAGCTCCTACAATGAGCAGTTCTTC
>NA|TRBJ2-2|TRBV3-1|NA
CASSQGYGGNTGELFF
TGTGCCAGCAGCCAAGGGTACGGGGGTAACACCGGGGAGCTGTTTTTT
>NA|TRBJ2-4|TRBV4-3|NA
CASSQDGPPANIQYF
TGCGCCAGCAGCCAAGATGGCCCACCGGCCAACATTCAGTACTTC
>NA|TRBJ1-2|TRBV15|NA
CATSRDYRDISF
TGTGCCACCAGCAGAGATTACAGGGATATTTCCTTC
>NA|TRBJ2-7|TRBV20-1|TRBD1
CSAAHGGQGNEQYF
TGCAGTGCGGCGCATGGGGGACAGGGAAACGAGCAGTACTTC
>many|TRBJ1-5|TRBV29-1|NA
CSVAVGSYSNQPQHF
TGCAGCGTTGCCGTGGGTTCTTATAGCAATCAGCCCCAGCATTTT
>few|TRBJ2-5|TRBV5-4|TRBD1
CASSLGTGVRQTQYF
TGTGCCAGCAGCTTAGGGACAGGGGTGAGACAGACCCAGTACTTC
>many|TRBJ2-3|TRBV20-1|TRBD2
CSASRRGGSPSTDTQYF
TGCAGTGCTAGCAGGCGGGGGGGTTCTCCTAGCACAGATACGCAGTATTTT
>few|TRBJ2-3|TRBV6-2/TRBV6-3|TRBD2
CASRRLADFTDTQYF
TGTGCCAGCAGGCGACTAGCGGACTTCACAGATACGCAGTATTTT
>NA|TRBJ1-5|TRBV19|NA
CASKGNGNQPQHF
TGTGCCAGTAAAGGAAACGGGAATCAGCCCCAGCATTTT
>few|TRBJ2-1|TRBV19|NA
CASSSVVTDHNEQFF
TGTGCCAGTAGTAGTGTCGTGACAGACCACAATGAGCAGTTCTTC
>many|TRBJ1-4|TRBV18|TRBD1
CASSPLADRRNEKLFF
TGTGCCAGCTCACCACTGGCGGACAGGCGTAATGAAAAACTGTTTTTT
>NA|TRBJ2-1|TRBV7-2|NA
CASSSGRIGTTFDEQFF
TGTGCCAGCAGCTCAGGCCGAATCGGGACAACTTTCGATGAGCAGTTCTTC
>many|TRBJ2-5|TRBV10-3|NA
CATTSPQGAGTQYF
TGTGCCACGACTTCCCCACAGGGAGCGGGGACCCAGTACTTC
>NA|TRBJ2-4|TRBV20-1|NA
CSARDYRDWGAKNIQYF
TGCAGTGCTAGAGACTACCGGGACTGGGGCGCCAAAAACATTCAGTACTTC
>many|TRBJ2-3|TRBV2|NA
CASSRDGSTDTQYF
TGTGCCAGCAGCCGGGACGGCAGCACAGATACGCAGTATTTT
>NA|TRBJ1-2|TRBV19|NA
CASTRVGGWGYTF
TGTGCCAGCACCCGCGTGGGGGGCTGGGGCTACACCTTC
>many|TRBJ2-5|TRBV4-3|NA
CASSQVFRETQYF
TGCGCCAGCAGCCAAGTCTTTCGAGAGACCCAGTACTTC
>NA|TRBJ1-2|TRBV7-9|TRBD1
CASSGTGFVGYTF
TGTGCCAGCAGCGGGACAGGGTTTGTTGGCTACACCTTC
>NA|TRBJ2-5|TRBV27|NA
CASSRLTDQETQYF
TGTGCCAGCAGTCGGCTGACAGACCAAGAGACCCAGTACTTC
>NA|TRBJ1-6|TRBV7-7|NA
CASSLRRTRLVDVSPLHF
TGTGCTAGCAGCTTAAGAAGAACGAGGCTGGTTGATGTTTCACCCCTCCACTTT
>many|TRBJ2-3|TRBV19|NA
CASSNEGYSSTDTQYF
TGTGCCAGTAGTAATGAAGGGTACTCTAGCACAGATACGCAGTATTTT
>many|TRBJ2-7|TRBV7-2|NA
CASSLGGGVSSYEQYF
TGTGCCAGCAGCTTAGGGGGCGGGGTATCCTCCTACGAGCAGTACTTC
>NA|TRBJ2-1|TRBV4-3|NA
CASSQELADFGNEQFF
TGCGCCAGCAGCCAAGAATTGGCAGACTTCGGCAATGAGCAGTTCTTC
>few|TRBJ2-1|TRBV5-1|NA
CASSLATEYNEQFF
TGCGCCAGCAGCTTGGCTACAGAATACAATGAGCAGTTCTTC
>NA|TRBJ1-1|TRBV7-8|NA
CASNDFLAGTEAFF
TGTGCCAGCAACGATTTCTTGGCAGGCACTGAAGCTTTCTTT
>many|TRBJ2-7|TRBV7-9|NA
CASSLGVGLYEQYF
TGTGCCAGCAGCTTAGGAGTGGGGCTCTACGAGCAGTACTTC
>NA|TRBJ2-3|TRBV7-6|TRBD2
CASSLVSGAADTQYF
TGTGCCAGCAGCTTAGTAAGCGGGGCGGCAGATACGCAGTATTTT
>few|TRBJ2-5|TRBV6-5|NA
CASSYSAREETQYF
TGTGCCAGCAGTTACTCGGCCAGAGAAGAGACCCAGTACTTC
>NA|TRBJ1-4|TRBV6-5|TRBD1
CASSYDRGTEKLFF
TGTGCCAGCAGTTACGACAGGGGGACTGAAAAACTGTTTTTT
>few|TRBJ2-1|TRBV6-5|NA
CASSYLLEGHEQFF
TGTGCCAGCAGTTACCTCTTAGAGGGCCATGAGCAGTTCTTC
>NA|TRBJ1-1|TRBV2|TRBD1
CASSVEQGPGGKAFF
TGTGCCAGCAGTGTGGAACAGGGCCCAGGGGGAAAAGCTTTCTTT
>many|TRBJ2-5|TRBV5-1|TRBD2
CASSMGLVSGETQYF
TGCGCCAGCAGCATGGGACTAGTGAGTGGAGAGACCCAGTACTTC
>few|TRBJ2-3|TRBV29-1|TRBD2
CSVASGRTDTQYF
TGCAGCGTTGCTAGCGGGCGGACAGATACGCAGTATTTT